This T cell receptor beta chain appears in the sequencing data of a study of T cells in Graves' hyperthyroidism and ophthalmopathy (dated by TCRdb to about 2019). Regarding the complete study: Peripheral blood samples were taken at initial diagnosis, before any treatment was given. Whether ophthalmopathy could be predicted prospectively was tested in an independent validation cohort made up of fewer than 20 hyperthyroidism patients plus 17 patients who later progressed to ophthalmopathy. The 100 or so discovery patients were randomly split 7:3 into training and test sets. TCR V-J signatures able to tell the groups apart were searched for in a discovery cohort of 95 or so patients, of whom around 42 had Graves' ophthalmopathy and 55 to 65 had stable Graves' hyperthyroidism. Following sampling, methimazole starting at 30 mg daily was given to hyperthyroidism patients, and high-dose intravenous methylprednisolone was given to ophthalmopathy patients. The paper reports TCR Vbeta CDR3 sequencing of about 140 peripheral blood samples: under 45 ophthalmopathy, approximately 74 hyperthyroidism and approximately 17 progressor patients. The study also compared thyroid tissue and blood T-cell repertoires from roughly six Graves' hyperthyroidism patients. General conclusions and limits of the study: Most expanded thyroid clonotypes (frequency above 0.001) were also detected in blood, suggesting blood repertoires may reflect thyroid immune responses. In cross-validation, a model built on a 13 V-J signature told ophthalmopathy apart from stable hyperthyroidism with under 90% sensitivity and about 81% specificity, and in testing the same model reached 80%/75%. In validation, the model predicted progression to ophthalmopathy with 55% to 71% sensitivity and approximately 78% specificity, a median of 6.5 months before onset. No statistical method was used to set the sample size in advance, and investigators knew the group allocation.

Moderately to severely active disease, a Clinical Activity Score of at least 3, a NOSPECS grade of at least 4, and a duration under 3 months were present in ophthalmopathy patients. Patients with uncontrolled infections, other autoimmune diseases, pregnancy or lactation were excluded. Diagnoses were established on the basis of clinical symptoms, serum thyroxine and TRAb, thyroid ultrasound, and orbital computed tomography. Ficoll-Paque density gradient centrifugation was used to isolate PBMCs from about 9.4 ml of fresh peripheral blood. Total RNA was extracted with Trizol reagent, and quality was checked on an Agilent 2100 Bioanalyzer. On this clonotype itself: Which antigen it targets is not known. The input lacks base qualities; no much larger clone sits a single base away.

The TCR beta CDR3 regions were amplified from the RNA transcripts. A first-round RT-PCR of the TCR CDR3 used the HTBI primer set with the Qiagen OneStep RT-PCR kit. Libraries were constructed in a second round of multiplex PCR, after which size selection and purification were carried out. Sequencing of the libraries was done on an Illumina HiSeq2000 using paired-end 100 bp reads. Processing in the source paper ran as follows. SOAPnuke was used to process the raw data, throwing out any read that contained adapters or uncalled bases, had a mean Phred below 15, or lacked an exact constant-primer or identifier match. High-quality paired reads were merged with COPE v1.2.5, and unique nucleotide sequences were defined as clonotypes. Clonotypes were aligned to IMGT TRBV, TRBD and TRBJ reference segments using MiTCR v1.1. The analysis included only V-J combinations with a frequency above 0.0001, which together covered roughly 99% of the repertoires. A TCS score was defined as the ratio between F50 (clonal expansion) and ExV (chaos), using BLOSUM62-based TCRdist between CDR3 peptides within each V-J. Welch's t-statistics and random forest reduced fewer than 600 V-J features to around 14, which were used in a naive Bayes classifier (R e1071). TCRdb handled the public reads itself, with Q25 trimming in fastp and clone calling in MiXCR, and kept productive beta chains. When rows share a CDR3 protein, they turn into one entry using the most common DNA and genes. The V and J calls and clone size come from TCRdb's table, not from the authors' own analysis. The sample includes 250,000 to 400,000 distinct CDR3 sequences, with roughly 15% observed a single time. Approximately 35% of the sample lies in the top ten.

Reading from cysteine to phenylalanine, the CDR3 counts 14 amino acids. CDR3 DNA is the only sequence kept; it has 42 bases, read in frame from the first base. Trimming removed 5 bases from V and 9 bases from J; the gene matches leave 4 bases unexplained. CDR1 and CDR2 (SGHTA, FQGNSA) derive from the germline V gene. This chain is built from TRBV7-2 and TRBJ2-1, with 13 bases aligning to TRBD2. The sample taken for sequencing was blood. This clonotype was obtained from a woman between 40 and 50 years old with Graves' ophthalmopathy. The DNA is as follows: TGTGCCAGCAGCCCGACTAGCGGGGGGATTGAGCAGTTCTTC. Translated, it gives CASSPTSGGIEQFF.